This record looks at one T cell receptor beta chain sequence and its context. Its antigen is not known. Unique molecular identifiers featured in how the TCRbeta library was prepared. TCRdb ran MiXCR on the PCR reads and lists one entry per CDR3 protein. Found here are 65,000 to 90,000 distinct CDR3 sequences, roughly 10% of them singletons; the top ten hold around 13%. The data belong to a study of T-cell reconstitution after alpha-beta-depleted transplantation in children. Study outcomes and limitations: The main origin of T-cell counts and diversity one year after transplant was newly produced T cells. Two months or so post-transplant, alpha-beta T cells reportedly derived from several hundred expanded graft clones. Surviving recipient T cells and intrathymic progenitors accounted for some patients' high TCRbeta diversity at day 60.

The V end lost 6 bases, the J end lost 2 bases, and 11 bases lay between the germline ends. Germline CDR1 and CDR2: MNHEY and SVGAGI. CDR3 length equals 14 residues. This clonotype was sampled from a boy younger than 18 with acute myeloid leukemia, due to receive a stem cell transplant. V and J are TRBV6-5 and TRBJ2-1, with D tentatively TRBD2 (5 bases). The sample was PBMCs, taken before TCRalphabeta/CD19-depleted stem cell transplant. CDR3 region: CASRGAGTYNEQFF. CDR3 DNA sequence: TGTGCCAGCAGGGGAGCAGGAACCTACAATGAGCAGTTCTTC.